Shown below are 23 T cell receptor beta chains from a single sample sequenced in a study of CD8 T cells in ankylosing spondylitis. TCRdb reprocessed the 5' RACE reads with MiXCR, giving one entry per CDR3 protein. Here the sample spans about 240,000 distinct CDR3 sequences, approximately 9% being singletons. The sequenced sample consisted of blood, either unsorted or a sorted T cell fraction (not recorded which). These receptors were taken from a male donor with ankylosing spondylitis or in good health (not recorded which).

The CDR3, as DNA: TGCGCCAGCAGCCAAGCTATTCTGACAGGGGGTGTAACTGAAGCTTTCTTT. Encoded protein: CASSQAILTGGVTEAFF. The rearrangement joins TRBV4-3 to TRBJ1-1, with 9 bases aligning to TRBD1. Per germline, CDR1 LGHNA and CDR2 YSLEER. The length of the CDR3 is 17 residues. J was trimmed by 5 bases and V by 1 base; bases with no gene match: 11.

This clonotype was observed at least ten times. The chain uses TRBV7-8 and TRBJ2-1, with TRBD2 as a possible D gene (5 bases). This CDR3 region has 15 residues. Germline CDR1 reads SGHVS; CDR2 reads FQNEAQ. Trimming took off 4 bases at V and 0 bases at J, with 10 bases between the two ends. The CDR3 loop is CASSSIATSYNEQFF. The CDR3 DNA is TGTGCCAGCAGCTCTATAGCGACCTCCTACAATGAGCAGTTCTTC.

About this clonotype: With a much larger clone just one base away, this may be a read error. Written as DNA, the CDR3 is TGTGCCAGCAGCAGACGGGGGGATTCCTACCAGCAGTACTTC. Its protein is CASSRRGDSYQQYF. The V call is TRBV7-2, the J call TRBJ2-7; 7 bases align to TRBD2. The CDR3 sequence is 14 residues long. CDR1 and CDR2 (germline): SGHTA, FQGNSA. Filled out from reference TRBV7-2 and TRBJ2-7, the complete variable domain reads GAGVSQSPSNKVTEKGKDVELRCDPISGHTALYWYRQSLGQGLEFLIYFQGNSAPDKSGLPSDRFSAERTGGSVSTLTIQRTQQEDSAVYLCASSRRGDSYQQYFGPGTRLTVT.

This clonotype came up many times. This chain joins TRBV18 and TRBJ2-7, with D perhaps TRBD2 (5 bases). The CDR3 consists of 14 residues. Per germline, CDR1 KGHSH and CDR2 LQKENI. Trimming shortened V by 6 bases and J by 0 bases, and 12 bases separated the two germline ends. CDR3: CASSRTYLSYEQYF. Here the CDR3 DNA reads TGTGCCAGCTCCCGGACTTACCTCTCCTACGAGCAGTACTTC.

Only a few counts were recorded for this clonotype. The CDR3: CSVARAASDYEQYF. The CDR3, as DNA: TGCAGCGTAGCCCGGGCAGCTTCCGATTACGAGCAGTACTTC. This chain joins TRBV29-1 and TRBJ2-7; D ambiguous. The CDR3 spans 14 residues. Germline values: CDR1 SQVTM, CDR2 ANQGSEA. The ends were cut back, 6 bases at V and 4 bases at J, with 19 bases in the middle.

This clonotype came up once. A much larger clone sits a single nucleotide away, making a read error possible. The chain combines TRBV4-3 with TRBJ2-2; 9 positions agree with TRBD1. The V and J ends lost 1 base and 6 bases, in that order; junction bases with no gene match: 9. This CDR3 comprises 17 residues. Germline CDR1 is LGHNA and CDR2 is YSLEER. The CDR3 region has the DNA TGCGCCAGCAGCCAAGGGACAGGGGTTAGTAACCCCGGGGAGCTGTTTTTT. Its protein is CASSQGTGVSNPGELFF.

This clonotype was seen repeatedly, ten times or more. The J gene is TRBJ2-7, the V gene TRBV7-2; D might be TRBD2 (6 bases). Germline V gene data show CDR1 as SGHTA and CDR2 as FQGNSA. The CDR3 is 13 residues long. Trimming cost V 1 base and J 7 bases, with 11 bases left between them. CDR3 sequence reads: CASSLEGLEEQYF. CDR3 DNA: TGTGCCAGCAGCTTAGAGGGACTGGAGGAGCAGTACTTC. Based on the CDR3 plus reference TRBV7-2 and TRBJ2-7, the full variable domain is GAGVSQSPSNKVTEKGKDVELRCDPISGHTALYWYRQSLGQGLEFLIYFQGNSAPDKSGLPSDRFSAERTGGSVSTLTIQRTQQEDSAVYLCASSLEGLEEQYFGPGTRLTVT.

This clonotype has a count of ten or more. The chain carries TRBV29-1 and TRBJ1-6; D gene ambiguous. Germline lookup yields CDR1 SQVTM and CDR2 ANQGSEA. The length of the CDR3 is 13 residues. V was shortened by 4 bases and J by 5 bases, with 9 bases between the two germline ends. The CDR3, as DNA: TGCAGCGTTGCTGGAGCTAATAATTCACCCCTCCACTTT. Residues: CSVAGANNSPLHF.

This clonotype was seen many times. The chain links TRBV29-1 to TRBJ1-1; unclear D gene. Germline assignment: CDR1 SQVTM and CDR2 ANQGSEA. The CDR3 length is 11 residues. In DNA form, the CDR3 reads TGCACCACCCACCTGAACACTGAAGCTTTCTTT. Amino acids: CTTHLNTEAFF. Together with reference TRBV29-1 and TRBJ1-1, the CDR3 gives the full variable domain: SAVISQKPSRDICQRGTSLTIQCQVDSQVTMMFWYRQQPGQSLTLIATANQGSEATYESGFVIDKFPISRPNLTFSTLTVSNMSPEDSSIYLCTTHLNTEAFFGQGTRLTVV.

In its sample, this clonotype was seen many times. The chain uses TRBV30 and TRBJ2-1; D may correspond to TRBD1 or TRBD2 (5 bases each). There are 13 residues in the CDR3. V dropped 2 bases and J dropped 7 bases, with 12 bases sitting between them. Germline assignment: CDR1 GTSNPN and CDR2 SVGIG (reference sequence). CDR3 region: CAWSRGRGNEQFF. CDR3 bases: TGTGCCTGGAGTCGGGGCCGAGGGAATGAGCAGTTCTTC.

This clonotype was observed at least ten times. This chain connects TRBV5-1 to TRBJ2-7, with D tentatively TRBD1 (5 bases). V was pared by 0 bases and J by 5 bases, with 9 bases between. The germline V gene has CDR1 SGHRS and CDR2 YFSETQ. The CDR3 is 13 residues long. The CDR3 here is CASSLDSRDEQYF. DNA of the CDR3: TGCGCCAGCAGCTTGGATTCCAGGGACGAGCAGTACTTC.

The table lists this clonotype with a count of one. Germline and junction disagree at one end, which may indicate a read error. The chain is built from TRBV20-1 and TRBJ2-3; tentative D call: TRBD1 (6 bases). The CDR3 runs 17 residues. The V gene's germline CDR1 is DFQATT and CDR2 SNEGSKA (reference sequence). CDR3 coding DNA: TGCTGTGCTAAGGGGCAGGGGAATGGGTCGGGCACAGATACGCAGTATTTT. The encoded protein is CCAKGQGNGSGTDTQYF.

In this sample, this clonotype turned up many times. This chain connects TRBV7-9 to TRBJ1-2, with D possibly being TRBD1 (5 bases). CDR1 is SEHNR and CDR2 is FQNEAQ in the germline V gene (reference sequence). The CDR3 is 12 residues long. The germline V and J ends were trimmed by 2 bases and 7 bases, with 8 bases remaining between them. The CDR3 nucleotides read TGTGCCAGCAGCTTAAGCAGGGCTGGCTACACCTTC. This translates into CASSLSRAGYTF. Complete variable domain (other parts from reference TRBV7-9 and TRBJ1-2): DTGVSQNPRHKITKRGQNVTFRCDPISEHNRLYWYRQTLGQGPEFLTYFQNEAQLEKSRLLSDRFSAERPKGSFSTLEIQRTEQGDSAMYLCASSLSRAGYTFGSGTRLTVV.

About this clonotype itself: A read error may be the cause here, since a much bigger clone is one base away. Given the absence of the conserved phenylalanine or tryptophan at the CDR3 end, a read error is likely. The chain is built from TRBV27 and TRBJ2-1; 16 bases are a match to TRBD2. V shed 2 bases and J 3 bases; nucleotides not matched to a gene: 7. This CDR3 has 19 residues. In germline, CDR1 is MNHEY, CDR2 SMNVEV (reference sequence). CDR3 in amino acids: CASSLDGTSGGAVYNEQFS. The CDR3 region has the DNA TGTGCCAGCAGTTTAGACGGGACTAGCGGGGGGGCGGTCTACAATGAGCAGTTCTCC.

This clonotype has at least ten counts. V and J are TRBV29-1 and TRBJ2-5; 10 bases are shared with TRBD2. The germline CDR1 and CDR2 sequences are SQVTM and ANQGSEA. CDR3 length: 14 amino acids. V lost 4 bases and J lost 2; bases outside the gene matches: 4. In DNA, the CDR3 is TGCAGCGTTGGGCGAGCGGGAGGGCAAGAGACCCAGTACTTC. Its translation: CSVGRAGGQETQYF.

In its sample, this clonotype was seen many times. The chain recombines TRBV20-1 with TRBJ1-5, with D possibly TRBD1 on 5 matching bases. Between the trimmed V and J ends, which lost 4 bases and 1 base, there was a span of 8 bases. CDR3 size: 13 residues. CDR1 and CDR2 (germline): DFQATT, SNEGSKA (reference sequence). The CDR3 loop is CSAMRDSNQPQHF. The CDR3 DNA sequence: TGCAGTGCTATGAGGGACAGCAATCAGCCCCAGCATTTT.

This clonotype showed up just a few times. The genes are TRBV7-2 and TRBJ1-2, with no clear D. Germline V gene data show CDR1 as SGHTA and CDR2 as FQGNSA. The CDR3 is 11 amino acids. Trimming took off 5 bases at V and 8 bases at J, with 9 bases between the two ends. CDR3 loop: CASSVEWGYTF. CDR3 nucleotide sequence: TGTGCCAGCAGCGTGGAGTGGGGCTACACCTTC.

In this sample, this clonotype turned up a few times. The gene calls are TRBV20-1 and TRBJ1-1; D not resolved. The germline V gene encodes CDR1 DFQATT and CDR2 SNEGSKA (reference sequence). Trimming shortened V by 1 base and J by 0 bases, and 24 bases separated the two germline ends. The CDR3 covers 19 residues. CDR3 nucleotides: TGCAGTGCTAGAGGTTACCTGGGGAAAGGTACGAGCGTGAACACTGAAGCTTTCTTT. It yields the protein CSARGYLGKGTSVNTEAFF.

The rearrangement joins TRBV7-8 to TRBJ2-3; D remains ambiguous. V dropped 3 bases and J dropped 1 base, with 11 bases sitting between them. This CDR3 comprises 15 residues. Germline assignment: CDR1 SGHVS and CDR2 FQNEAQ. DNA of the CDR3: TGTGCCAGCAGCTTCAAGCGTTTCGGCACAGATACGCAGTATTTT. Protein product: CASSFKRFGTDTQYF.

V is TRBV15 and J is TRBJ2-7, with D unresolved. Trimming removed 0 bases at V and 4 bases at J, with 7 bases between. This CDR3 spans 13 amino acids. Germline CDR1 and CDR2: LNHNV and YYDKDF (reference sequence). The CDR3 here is CATSRDLAYEQYF. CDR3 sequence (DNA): TGTGCCACCAGCAGAGATTTGGCTTACGAGCAGTACTTC. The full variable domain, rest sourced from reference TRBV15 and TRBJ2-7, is DAMVIQNPRYQVTQFGKPVTLSCSQTLNHNVMYWYQQKSSQAPKLLFHYYDKDFNNEADTPDNFQSRRPNTSFCFLDIRSPGLGDTAMYLCATSRDLAYEQYFGPGTRLTVT.

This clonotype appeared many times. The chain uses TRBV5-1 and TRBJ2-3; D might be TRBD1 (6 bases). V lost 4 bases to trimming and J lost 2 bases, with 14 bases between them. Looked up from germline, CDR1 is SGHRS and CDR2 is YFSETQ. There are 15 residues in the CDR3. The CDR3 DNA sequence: TGCGCCAGCAGCGCACAGGGCAGGGTCACAGATACGCAGTATTTT. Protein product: CASSAQGRVTDTQYF.

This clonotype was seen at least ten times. The CDR3 protein is CASSSSRYTQYF. Here the CDR3 DNA reads TGTGCCAGCAGCTCATCTCGATATACGCAGTATTTT. The rearrangement links TRBV5-6 to TRBJ2-3; no definite D call. CDR1 is SGHDT and CDR2 is YYEEEE in the germline V gene. The CDR3 is made up of 12 amino acids. V gave up 3 bases and J gave up 7 bases, with 9 bases separating them. Variable domain in full (rest from reference TRBV5-6 and TRBJ2-3): DAGVTQSPTHLIKTRGQQVTLRCSPKSGHDTVSWYQQALGQGPQFIFQYYEEEERQRGNFPDRFSGHQFPNYSSELNVNALLLGDSALYLCASSSSRYTQYFGPGTRLTVL.

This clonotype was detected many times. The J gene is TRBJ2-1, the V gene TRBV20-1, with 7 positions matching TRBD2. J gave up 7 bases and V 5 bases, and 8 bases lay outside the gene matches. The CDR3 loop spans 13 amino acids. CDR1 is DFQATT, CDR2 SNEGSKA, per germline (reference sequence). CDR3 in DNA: TGCAGTGCTCGGGGCGGGAGTGGGAATGAGCAGTTCTTC. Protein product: CSARGGSGNEQFF.